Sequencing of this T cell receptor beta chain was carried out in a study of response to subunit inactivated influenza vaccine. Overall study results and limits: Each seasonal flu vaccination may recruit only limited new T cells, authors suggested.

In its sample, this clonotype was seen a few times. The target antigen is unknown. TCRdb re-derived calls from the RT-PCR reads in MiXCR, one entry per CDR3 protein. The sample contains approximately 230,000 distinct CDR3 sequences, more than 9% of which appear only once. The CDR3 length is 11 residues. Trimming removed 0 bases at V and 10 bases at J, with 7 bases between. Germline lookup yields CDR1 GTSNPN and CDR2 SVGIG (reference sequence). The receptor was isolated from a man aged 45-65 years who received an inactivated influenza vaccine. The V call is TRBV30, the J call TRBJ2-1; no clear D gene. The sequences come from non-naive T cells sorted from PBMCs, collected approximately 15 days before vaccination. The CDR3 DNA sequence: TGTGCCTGGAGTGTATTTTTCGAGCAGTTCTTC. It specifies CAWSVFFEQFF.